This TCR beta chain emerged from a study of blood T cells in healthy people across ages. Broader study findings: Estimated diversity that came from one million T cells was considered an underestimate. Age advanced and TCR beta diversity per million T cells fell, roughly linearly. Long-lived donors had more naive CD4+ cells and higher diversity than aged donors.

As regards this clonotype: The antigen is not known.

Alongside a J-beta primer mix, a sample-barcoded 5' primer served in a second PCR lasting roughly 7 to 11 cycles. TCRdb reprocessed the 5' RACE reads via MiXCR and lists one record per CDR3 protein. The sample lists about 1 million distinct CDR3 sequences, 45% seen once, with over 15% in the top ten. The CDR3 consists of 10 residues. CDR1 DFQATT and CDR2 SNEGSKA come from the germline V gene (reference sequence). The V gene lost 1 base and the J gene lost 10 bases, with 5 bases spanning the gap. The specimen sequenced was blood. The TCR originated in a woman aged 60-75 years in good health. The rearrangement links TRBV20-1 to TRBJ2-1, with no clear D. CDR3 amino acids: CSARGWEQFF. The CDR3 coding sequence is TGCAGTGCTAGAGGGTGGGAGCAGTTCTTC.